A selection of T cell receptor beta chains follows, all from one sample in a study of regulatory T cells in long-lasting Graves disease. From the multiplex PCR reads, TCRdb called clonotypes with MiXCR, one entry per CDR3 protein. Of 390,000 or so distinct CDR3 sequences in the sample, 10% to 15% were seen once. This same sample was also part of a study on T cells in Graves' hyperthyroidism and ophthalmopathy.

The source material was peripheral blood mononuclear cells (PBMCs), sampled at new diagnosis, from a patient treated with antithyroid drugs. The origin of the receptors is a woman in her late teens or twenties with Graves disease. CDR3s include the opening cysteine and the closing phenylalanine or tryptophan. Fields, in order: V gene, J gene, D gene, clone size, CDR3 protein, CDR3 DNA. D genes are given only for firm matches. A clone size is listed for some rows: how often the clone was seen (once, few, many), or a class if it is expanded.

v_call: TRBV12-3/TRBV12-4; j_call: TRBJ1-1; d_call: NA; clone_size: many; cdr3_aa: CASSWGATANTEAFF; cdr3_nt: TGTGCCAGCAGTTGGGGGGCGACAGCAAACACTGAAGCTTTCTTT
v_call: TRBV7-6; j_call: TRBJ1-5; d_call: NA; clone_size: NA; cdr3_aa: CASSVSADRPSNQPQHF; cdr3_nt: TGTGCCAGCAGCGTATCGGCAGATCGGCCTAGCAATCAGCCCCAGCATTTT
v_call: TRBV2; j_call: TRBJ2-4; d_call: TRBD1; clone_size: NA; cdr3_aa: CASGTASLAKNIQYF; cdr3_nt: TGTGCCAGCGGGACAGCCTCGTTAGCCAAAAACATTCAGTACTTC
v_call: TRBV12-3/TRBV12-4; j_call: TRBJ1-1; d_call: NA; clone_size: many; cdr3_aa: CASSFSYTEAFF; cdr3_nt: TGTGCCAGCAGTTTTTCCTACACTGAAGCTTTCTTT
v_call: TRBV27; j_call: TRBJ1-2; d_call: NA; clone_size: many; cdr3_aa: CASSFTPSFGYTF; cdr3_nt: TGTGCCAGCAGTTTCACCCCAAGTTTTGGCTACACCTTC
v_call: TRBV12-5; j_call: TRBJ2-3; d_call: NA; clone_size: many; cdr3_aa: CASGLIGTDTQYF; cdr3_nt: TGTGCTAGTGGTTTGATAGGCACAGATACGCAGTATTTT
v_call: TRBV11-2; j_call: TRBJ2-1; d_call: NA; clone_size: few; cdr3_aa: CASSHWARASEQFF; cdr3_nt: TGTGCCAGCAGCCACTGGGCGAGGGCTTCTGAGCAGTTCTTC
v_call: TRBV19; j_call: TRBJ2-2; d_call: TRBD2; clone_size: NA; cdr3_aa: CASSATSGGMNTGELFF; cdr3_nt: TGTGCCAGTAGTGCAACTAGCGGGGGGATGAACACCGGGGAGCTGTTTTTT
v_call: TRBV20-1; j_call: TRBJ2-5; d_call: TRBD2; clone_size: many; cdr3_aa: CSGQVLLTGSSGGTQETQYF; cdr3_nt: TGCAGTGGCCAAGTGCTACTAACAGGTTCCAGCGGGGGGACACAAGAGACCCAGTACTTC
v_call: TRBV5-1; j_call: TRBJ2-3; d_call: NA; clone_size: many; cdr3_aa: CASSLTDSTDTQYF; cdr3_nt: TGCGCCAGCAGCTTGACGGACTCCACAGATACGCAGTATTTT
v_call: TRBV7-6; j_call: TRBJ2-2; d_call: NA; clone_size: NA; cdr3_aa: CASSFEGSDTGELFF; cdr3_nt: TGTGCCAGCAGCTTCGAGGGGTCAGACACCGGGGAGCTGTTTTTT
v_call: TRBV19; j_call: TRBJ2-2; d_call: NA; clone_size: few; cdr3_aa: CASSIDPEKISRTGELFF; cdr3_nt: TGTGCCAGTAGTATAGATCCCGAAAAAATCTCGAGGACCGGGGAGCTGTTTTTT
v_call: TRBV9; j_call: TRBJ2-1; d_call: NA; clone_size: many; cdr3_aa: CASSVATAWQNEQFF; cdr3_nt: TGTGCCAGCAGCGTAGCTACCGCATGGCAGAATGAGCAGTTCTTC
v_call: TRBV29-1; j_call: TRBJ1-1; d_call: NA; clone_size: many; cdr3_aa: CSVEGDTEAFF; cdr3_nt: TGCAGCGTTGAAGGAGACACTGAAGCTTTCTTT
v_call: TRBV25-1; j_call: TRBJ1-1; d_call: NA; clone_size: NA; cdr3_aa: CASSAGGIEAFF; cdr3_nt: TGTGCCAGCAGCGCGGGGGGTATCGAAGCTTTCTTT
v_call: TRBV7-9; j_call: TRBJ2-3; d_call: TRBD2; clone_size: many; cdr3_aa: CASSSLAGGMADTQYF; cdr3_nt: TGTGCCAGCAGCTCGCTAGCGGGGGGGATGGCAGATACGCAGTATTTT
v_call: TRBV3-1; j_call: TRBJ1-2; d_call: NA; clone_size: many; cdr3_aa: CASSQGDGWGYNTF; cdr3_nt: TGTGCCAGCAGCCAAGGAGACGGTTGGGGATACAACACCTTC
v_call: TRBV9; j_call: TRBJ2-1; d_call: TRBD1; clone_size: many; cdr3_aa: CASSASGTDEQFF; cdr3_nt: TGTGCCAGCAGCGCCTCTGGGACAGATGAGCAGTTCTTC
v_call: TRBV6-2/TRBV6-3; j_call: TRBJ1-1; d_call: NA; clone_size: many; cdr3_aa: CASSEFRLSYTEAFF; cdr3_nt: TGTGCCAGCAGTGAATTTAGGCTATCCTACACTGAAGCTTTCTTT
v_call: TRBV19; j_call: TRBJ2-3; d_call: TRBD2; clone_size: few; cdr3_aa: CASSSIAGTTDTQYF; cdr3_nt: TGTGCCAGTAGTTCCATAGCGGGAACCACAGATACGCAGTATTTT
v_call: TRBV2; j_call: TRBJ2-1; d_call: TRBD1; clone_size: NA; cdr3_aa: CASRRGTGDLNEQFF; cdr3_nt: TGTGCCAGCAGGAGAGGGACAGGCGATCTCAATGAGCAGTTCTTC
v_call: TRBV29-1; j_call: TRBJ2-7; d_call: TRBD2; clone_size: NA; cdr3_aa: CSVLKLAGISYEQYF; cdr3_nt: TGCAGCGTTCTAAAACTAGCGGGAATCTCCTACGAGCAGTACTTC
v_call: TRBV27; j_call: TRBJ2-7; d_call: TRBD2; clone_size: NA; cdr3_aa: CASSSQPGLGRLAGYEQYF; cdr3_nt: TGTGCCAGCAGTTCCCAACCGGGACTGGGGAGACTAGCGGGATACGAGCAGTACTTC
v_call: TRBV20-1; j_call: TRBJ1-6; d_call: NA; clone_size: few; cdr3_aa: CSANPPGSPLHF; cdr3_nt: TGCAGTGCTAACCCCCCCGGGTCACCCCTCCACTTT
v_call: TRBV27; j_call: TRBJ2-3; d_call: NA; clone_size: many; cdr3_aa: CASSLTERPDTQYF; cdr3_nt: TGTGCCAGCAGTTTAACGGAGAGACCCGATACGCAGTATTTT
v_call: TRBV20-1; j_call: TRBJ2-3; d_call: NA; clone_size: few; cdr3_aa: CSKYRLGARADTQYF; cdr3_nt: TGCAGTAAATACCGGTTGGGGGCTCGGGCAGATACGCAGTATTTT
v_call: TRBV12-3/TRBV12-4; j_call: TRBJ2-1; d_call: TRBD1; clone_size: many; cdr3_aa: CASSLWGTVTGSSSYNEQFF; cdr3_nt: TGTGCCAGCAGTTTGTGGGGGACAGTCACTGGCAGCAGCTCCTACAATGAGCAGTTCTTC
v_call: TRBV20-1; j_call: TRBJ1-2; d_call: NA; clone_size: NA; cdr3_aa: CNARLSFGAHPFGYTF; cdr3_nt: TGCAATGCTAGATTGAGTTTTGGGGCGCACCCTTTCGGCTACACCTTC
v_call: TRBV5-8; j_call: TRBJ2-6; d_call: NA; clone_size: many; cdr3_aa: CASSYITQASGANVLTF; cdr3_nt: TGTGCCAGCAGCTATATAACACAAGCCTCTGGGGCCAACGTCCTGACTTTC
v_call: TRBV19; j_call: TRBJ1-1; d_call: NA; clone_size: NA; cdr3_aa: CASLDTFGDTEAFF; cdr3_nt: TGTGCCAGTCTAGACACGTTTGGGGACACTGAAGCTTTCTTT
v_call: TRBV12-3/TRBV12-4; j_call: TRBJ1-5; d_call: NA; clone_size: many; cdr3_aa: CASSYGPYSNQPQHF; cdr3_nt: TGTGCCAGCAGTTATGGTCCTTATAGCAATCAGCCCCAGCATTTT
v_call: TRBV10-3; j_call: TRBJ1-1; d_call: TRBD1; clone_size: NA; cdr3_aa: CAISRIRGHTEAFF; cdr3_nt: TGTGCCATCAGCCGAATCAGGGGGCACACTGAAGCTTTCTTT
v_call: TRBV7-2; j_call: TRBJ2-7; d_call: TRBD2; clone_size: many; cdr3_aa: CASSSTVLAGFYEQYF; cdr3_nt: TGTGCCAGCAGCTCCACTGTACTAGCGGGGTTCTACGAGCAGTACTTC
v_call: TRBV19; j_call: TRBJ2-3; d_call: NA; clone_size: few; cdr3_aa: CASSYKKTAYTDTQYF; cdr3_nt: TGTGCCAGTAGTTACAAAAAAACCGCCTACACAGATACGCAGTATTTT
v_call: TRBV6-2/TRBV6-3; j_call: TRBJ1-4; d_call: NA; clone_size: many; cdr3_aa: CASSYSIGGGGEKLFF; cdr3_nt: TGTGCCAGCAGTTACTCCATCGGGGGGGGCGGTGAAAAACTGTTTTTT
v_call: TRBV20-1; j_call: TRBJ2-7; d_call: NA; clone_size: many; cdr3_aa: CSARDGPGAYEQYF; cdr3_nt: TGCAGTGCTAGAGATGGCCCAGGGGCCTACGAGCAGTACTTC
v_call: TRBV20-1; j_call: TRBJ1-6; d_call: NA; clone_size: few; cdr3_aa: CSARARTAINSPLHF; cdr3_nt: TGCAGTGCTAGAGCCCGGACAGCCATCAATTCACCCCTCCACTTT
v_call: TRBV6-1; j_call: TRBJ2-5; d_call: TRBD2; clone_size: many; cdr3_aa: CASSGRLAGRETQYF; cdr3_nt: TGTGCCAGCAGTGGACGGCTAGCGGGGCGTGAGACCCAGTACTTC
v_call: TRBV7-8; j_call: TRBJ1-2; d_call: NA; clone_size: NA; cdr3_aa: CASSSQGRGAIYGYTF; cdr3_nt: TGTGCCAGCAGCTCACAGGGCCGCGGGGCAATCTATGGCTACACCTTC